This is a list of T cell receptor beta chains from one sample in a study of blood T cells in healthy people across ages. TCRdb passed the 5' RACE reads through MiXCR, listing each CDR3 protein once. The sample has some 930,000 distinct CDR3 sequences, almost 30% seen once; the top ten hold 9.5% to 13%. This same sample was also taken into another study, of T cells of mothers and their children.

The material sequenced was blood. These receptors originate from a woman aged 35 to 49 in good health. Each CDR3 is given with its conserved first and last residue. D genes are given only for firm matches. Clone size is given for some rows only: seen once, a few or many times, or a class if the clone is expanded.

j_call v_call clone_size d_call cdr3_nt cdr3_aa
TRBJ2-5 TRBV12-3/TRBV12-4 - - TGTGCCAGCAGTTTCTATCTTCCAGGCCCGGGGGAGACCCAGTACTTC CASSFYLPGPGETQYF
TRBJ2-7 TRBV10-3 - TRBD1 TGTGCCATCAGTGAAGGACAGGTCTACGAGCAGTACTTC CAISEGQVYEQYF
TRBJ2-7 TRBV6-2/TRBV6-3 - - TGTGCCAGCAGTTACGGCAGGAAGGTCTACGAGCAGTACTTC CASSYGRKVYEQYF
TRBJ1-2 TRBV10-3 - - TGTGCCATCAGTGAGAACAGCAATTATGGCTACACCTTC CAISENSNYGYTF
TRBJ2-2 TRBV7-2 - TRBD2 TGTGCCAGCAGACAAGCGGGGGGGAACGCCGGGGAGCTGTTTTTT CASRQAGGNAGELFF
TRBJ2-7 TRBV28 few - TGTGCCAGCAGTTTACCAGATTTAGGCTACGAGCAGTACTTC CASSLPDLGYEQYF
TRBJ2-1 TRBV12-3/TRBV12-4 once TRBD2 TGTGCCAGCAGTTCGGTGGGGGGGTACAATGAGCAGTTCTTC CASSSVGGYNEQFF
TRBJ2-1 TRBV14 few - TGTGCCAGCAGCCAACACTCAGACCTCTCCTACAATGAGCAGTTCTTC CASSQHSDLSYNEQFF
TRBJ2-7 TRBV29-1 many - TGCAGCGTTCGGACCAGACAGGAGATCTCCTACGAGCAGTACTTC CSVRTRQEISYEQYF
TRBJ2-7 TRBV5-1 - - TGCGCCAGCAGCTTGGAGTTAGGACAGCAGGTATACGAGCAGTACTTC CASSLELGQQVYEQYF
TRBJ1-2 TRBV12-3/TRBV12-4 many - TGTGCCAGCTTAGGGACGGGGATTAACTATGGCTACACCTTC CASLGTGINYGYTF
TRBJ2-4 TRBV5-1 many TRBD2 TGCGCCAGCAGCTTCTCCGGGAGGAAAGGGGACATTCAGTACTTC CASSFSGRKGDIQYF
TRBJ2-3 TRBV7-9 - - TGTGCCTGGGCGGCAGATACGCAGTATTTT CAWAADTQYF
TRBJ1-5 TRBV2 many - TGTGCCAGCAGTCCCACCATTGGAAATCAGCCCCAGCATTTT CASSPTIGNQPQHF
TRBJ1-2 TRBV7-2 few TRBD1 TGTGCCAGCAGCTTAAGGTCAGGGGGCAATCGTGGCTACACCTTC CASSLRSGGNRGYTF
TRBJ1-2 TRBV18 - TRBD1 TGTGCCAGCTCACTGGTTTTGGACAGGGGAAACTATGGCTACACCTTC CASSLVLDRGNYGYTF
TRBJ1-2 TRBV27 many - TGTGCCAGCCGTTTGACGGCCAACTATGGCTACACCTTC CASRLTANYGYTF
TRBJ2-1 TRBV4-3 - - TGCGCCAGCAGCCAAGATACAGGGAATGAGCAGTTCTTC CASSQDTGNEQFF
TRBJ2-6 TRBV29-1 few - TGCAGCGTAGTACAGCCAGCCTACTCTGGGGCCAACGTCCGGACTTTC CSVVQPAYSGANVRTF
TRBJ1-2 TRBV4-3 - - TGCGCCAGCAGCCAAGAACGGGGGGTGGGCTATGGCTACACCTTC CASSQERGVGYGYTF